Each of the 4 T cell receptor beta chains below was sequenced from the same sample in a study of blood T cell repertoires in COVID-19. TCRdb's table, derived via immunoSEQ multiplex PCR, lists solely in-frame clones and lacks some. The sample has roughly 250,000 clones, about 80% seen once; the top ten hold less than 4%. The material sequenced was PBMCs or T cells enriched from blood (not recorded which). All receptors come from a middle-aged woman who had been exposed to COVID-19.

There are a few counts of this clone. The chain joins TRBV19 to TRBJ2-1, with 11 bases lining up with TRBD2. The junction had 4 bases not matched to a gene; V was cut back by 3 bases and J by 3 bases. The germline V gene has CDR1 LNHDA and CDR2 SQIVND (reference sequence). The length of the CDR3 is 16 residues. The CDR3 spells CASSMTLAGGYNEQFF. The DNA of the CDR3 is TGTGCCAGTAGTATGACCCTAGCGGGGGGCTACAATGAGCAGTTCTTC.

This clone occurred once. This chain links TRBV7-8 with TRBJ1-2; D is possibly TRBD1 (6 bases). Trimming cost V 1 base and J 2 bases, with 11 bases left between them. The CDR3 totals 15 residues. Germline V gene lookup returns CDR1 SGHVS and CDR2 FQNEAQ. DNA of the CDR3: TGTGCCAGCAGCTTAGTACAGGGTACCAACTATGGCTACACCTTC. Protein product: CASSLVQGTNYGYTF.

The chain has TRBV7-9 and TRBJ2-1; 7 nucleotides align to TRBD1. The CDR3 has 18 residues. J gave up 4 bases and V 1 base, and 13 bases lay outside the gene matches. Germline values: CDR1 SEHNR, CDR2 FQNEAQ (reference sequence). CDR3 residues: CASSLGKGAWEPYNEQFF. As DNA, the CDR3 is TGTGCCAGCAGCTTAGGGAAGGGGGCTTGGGAACCGTACAATGAGCAGTTCTTC.

This clone was recorded once. The chain uses TRBV11-3 and TRBJ1-4; 8 bases match TRBD1. The CDR3 consists of 16 residues. J was trimmed by 0 bases and V by 5 bases; bases with no gene match: 5. Germline V CDR1 and CDR2: SGHNT, YENEEA. The CDR3 here is CASSGQGSTTNEKLFF. Here the CDR3 DNA reads TGTGCCAGCAGCGGACAGGGAAGTACAACTAATGAAAAACTGTTTTTT.